This TCR beta chain was identified during a study of response to subunit inactivated influenza vaccine. Study results and limitations: Few additional T cells are recruited per seasonal influenza vaccination, authors suggested.

At least ten counts were recorded for this clonotype. The antigen is unknown. MiXCR, applied by TCRdb to the RT-PCR reads, yields one record per CDR3 protein. This table holds around 530,000 distinct CDR3 sequences, approximately 15% found once. The CDR3 contains 13 residues. Germline V CDR1 and CDR2: MNHNS, SASEGT. Trimming cost V 3 bases and J 5 bases, with 5 bases left between them. The starting material was CD4+ T cells sorted from PBMCs, obtained 23 to 25 months after vaccination. This chain joins TRBV6-1 and TRBJ1-6; D perhaps matches TRBD1 (5 bases). The origin of this receptor is a man aged 50-75 years who received an inactivated influenza vaccine. CDR3 loop: CASSDRDNSPLHF. As DNA, the CDR3 is TGTGCCAGCAGTGACAGGGATAATTCACCCCTCCACTTT.